A selection of T cell receptor beta chains follows, all from one sample in a study of CD8+ T cells in alopecia areata. The protocol was immunoSEQ multiplex PCR, while the TCRdb copy is restricted to in-frame clones and leaves out a portion. The repertoire has 200,000 to 250,000 clones, around 62% of them found once; the top ten carry just over 0.45%. This material consisted of CD4+ T cells sorted from blood, taken at week 0. The source is a human donor with alopecia areata. Both conserved end residues are part of each CDR3. A D gene is named only where the DNA matches it firmly. The size field is filled for only some rows; it gives once, few, many or a size class.

j_gene,d_gene,v_gene,abundance,len,CDR3nt,CDR3aa
TRBJ2-3,-,TRBV30,-,14,TGTGCCTGGAGTTACCTGGTTGGCACAGATACGCAGTATTTT,CAWSYLVGTDTQYF
TRBJ1-2,TRBD1,TRBV6-5,-,15,TGTGCCAGCAGTTACTCGGGACAGGGCTCCTATGGCTACACCTTC,CASSYSGQGSYGYTF
TRBJ2-7,-,TRBV6-6,-,13,TGTGCCAGCGTTGGGGGGAGCTCCTACGAGCAGTACTTC,CASVGGSSYEQYF
TRBJ1-1,-,TRBV6-1,once,14,TGTGCCAGCAGTCTCCACACAGGGAACACTGAAGCTTTCTTT,CASSLHTGNTEAFF
TRBJ2-7,-,TRBV7-8,-,18,TGTGCCAGCAGCTCCCCAAAGACCGCTCGACAGTTATCCTACGAGCAGTACTTC,CASSSPKTARQLSYEQYF
TRBJ2-1,TRBD2,TRBV30,-,14,TGTGCCTGGAGTGTACGCACTAGCGGCAATGAGCAGTTCTTC,CAWSVRTSGNEQFF
TRBJ2-1,TRBD1,TRBV4-1,-,15,TGCGCCAGCAGCCCACCCTGGGACAGTGTCAATGAGCAGTTCTTC,CASSPPWDSVNEQFF
TRBJ2-1,TRBD2,TRBV29-1,-,12,TGCAGCGTTGCCGGGACTAGCCTAATTCAGTTCTTC,CSVAGTSLIQFF
TRBJ2-4,-,TRBV7-9,few,10,TGTGCCAGCAGCTTGGAGGCAGAGTACTTC,CASSLEAEYF
TRBJ2-5,TRBD2,TRBV5-1,-,17,TGCGCCAGCAGCTTGGACAGACTAGCGGGCGTACAAGAGACCCAGTACTTC,CASSLDRLAGVQETQYF
TRBJ2-2,-,TRBV7-6,-,12,TGTGCCAGCACCGCGGGGTTCGGGGAGCTGTTTTTT,CASTAGFGELFF
TRBJ2-2,-,TRBV7-3,-,12,TGTGCCAGCAGCGAATGGGGCGGGGAGCTGTTTTTT,CASSEWGGELFF
TRBJ1-1,TRBD1,TRBV6-5,-,14,TGTGCCAGCAGACGGACAGGGGGCTCTGGTGAAGCTTTCTTT,CASRRTGGSGEAFF
TRBJ1-5,-,TRBV7-2,-,13,TGTGCCAGCAGCTACCTTTCCCATCAGCCCCAGCATTTT,CASSYLSHQPQHF
TRBJ2-7,TRBD1,TRBV5-1,-,15,TGCGCCAGCAGCTTGGGGGACAGCGCTCCCTACGAGCAGTACTTC,CASSLGDSAPYEQYF
TRBJ2-1,-,TRBV9,-,14,TGTGCCAGCAACAAAGGGCGTGGGATGGATGAGCAGTTCTTC,CASNKGRGMDEQFF
TRBJ2-2,TRBD2,TRBV30,-,15,TGTGCCTGGAGCAGGCGGGGGCTAGCGGGCGGGGAGCTGTTTTTT,CAWSRRGLAGGELFF
TRBJ1-4,TRBD1,TRBV9,-,16,TGTGCCAGCAGCGTCTCGGGACAGAACACTAATGAAAAACTGTTTTTT,CASSVSGQNTNEKLFF
TRBJ1-4,TRBD1,TRBV7-2,-,15,TGTGCCAGCAGCTCGGGACAGGGCAATAATGAAAAACTGTTTTTT,CASSSGQGNNEKLFF
TRBJ2-7,TRBD1,TRBV7-6,once,15,TGTGCCAGCAGCCTCGGTGACAGGGGAAGCTACGAGCAGTACTTC,CASSLGDRGSYEQYF
TRBJ1-2,TRBD1,TRBV11-2,-,15,TGTGCCAGCAGCTTAGTCGGGACAGGGGACTATGGCTACACCTTC,CASSLVGTGDYGYTF
TRBJ2-5,TRBD2,TRBV7-6,-,16,TGTGCCAGCAGAAACGGACTAGCTAAACCCCAAGAGACCCAGTACTTC,CASRNGLAKPQETQYF
TRBJ2-5,-,TRBV6-1,-,11,TGTGCCAGCCAGGCCGGAGAGACCCAGTACTTC,CASQAGETQYF
TRBJ2-2,-,TRBV5-1,-,14,TGCGCCAGCAGCCCGGGGAGTTCCACCGGGGAGCTGTTTTTT,CASSPGSSTGELFF
TRBJ1-1,-,TRBV29-1,-,15,TGCAGCGCGGAATATGACAGAGTGATGAACACTGAAGCTTTCTTT,CSAEYDRVMNTEAFF
TRBJ2-1,-,TRBV5-1,-,13,TGCGCCAGCAGCTTGTATGGAGTCAATGAGCAGTTCTTC,CASSLYGVNEQFF
TRBJ1-4,-,TRBV7-2,-,16,TGTGCCAGCAGCTTAGCGGGCCCAGGGTCTAATGAAAAACTGTTTTTT,CASSLAGPGSNEKLFF
TRBJ1-1,TRBD1,TRBV28,-,14,TGTGCCAGCAGTACAGGGGGTATGAACACTGAAGCTTTCTTT,CASSTGGMNTEAFF
TRBJ2-7,TRBD2,TRBV7-3,-,17,TGTGCCAGCAGACTACTACCCAGATCGGGAGGGAAATACGAGCAGTACTTC,CASRLLPRSGGKYEQYF
TRBJ2-3,-,TRBV2,few,13,TGTGCCAGCTACGATGGGGTACAAGATACGCAGTATTTT,CASYDGVQDTQYF
TRBJ1-5,-,TRBV30,-,14,TGTGCCTGGAGTTTGGGCACGGGCGGTCAGCCCCAGCATTTT,CAWSLGTGGQPQHF
TRBJ2-1,-,TRBV5-1,-,14,TGCGCCAGCAGCCCCCCAGGGTTGAACAATGAGCAGTTCTTC,CASSPPGLNNEQFF
TRBJ2-7,-,TRBV28,once,11,TGTGCCAGCAGTTCCGCGGGGGAGCAGTACTTC,CASSSAGEQYF
TRBJ2-2,TRBD1,TRBV4-2,-,15,TGTGCCAGCAGCCTCATGACAGGGACGACCGGGGAGCTGTTTTTT,CASSLMTGTTGELFF
TRBJ1-1,-,TRBV4-2,-,16,TGTGCCAGCAGCCAACTTGGGGGGATAATGAACACTGAAGCTTTCTTT,CASSQLGGIMNTEAFF
TRBJ1-5,TRBD1,TRBV10-3,-,16,TGTGCCATCAGTGAGACAGGGGGCCATAGCAATCAGCCCCAGCATTTT,CAISETGGHSNQPQHF
TRBJ2-3,-,TRBV9,-,13,TGTGCCAGCAGTATCACTAGCACAGATACGCAGTATTTT,CASSITSTDTQYF
TRBJ2-3,-,TRBV2,few,16,TGTGCCAGCAGTGAAAGGGTCTTATACAGCACAGATACGCAGTATTTT,CASSERVLYSTDTQYF
TRBJ1-2,TRBD1,TRBV6-1,few,12,TGTGCCAGCAGGGGACAGGGCCCTGGCTACACCTTC,CASRGQGPGYTF